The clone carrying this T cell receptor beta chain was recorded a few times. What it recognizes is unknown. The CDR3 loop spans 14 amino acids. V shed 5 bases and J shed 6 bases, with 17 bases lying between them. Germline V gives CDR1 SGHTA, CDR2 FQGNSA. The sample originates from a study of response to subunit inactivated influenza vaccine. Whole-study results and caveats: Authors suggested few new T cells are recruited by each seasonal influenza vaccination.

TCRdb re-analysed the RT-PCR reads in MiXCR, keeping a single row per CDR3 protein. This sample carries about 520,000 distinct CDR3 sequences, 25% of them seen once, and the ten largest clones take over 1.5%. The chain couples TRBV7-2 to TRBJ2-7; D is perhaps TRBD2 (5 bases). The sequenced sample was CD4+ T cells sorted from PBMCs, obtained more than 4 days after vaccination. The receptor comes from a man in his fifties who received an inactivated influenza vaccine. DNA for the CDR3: TGTGCCAGCAGCCTTAGCCGGGGATCCCCCGAGCAGTACTTC. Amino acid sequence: CASSLSRGSPEQYF.